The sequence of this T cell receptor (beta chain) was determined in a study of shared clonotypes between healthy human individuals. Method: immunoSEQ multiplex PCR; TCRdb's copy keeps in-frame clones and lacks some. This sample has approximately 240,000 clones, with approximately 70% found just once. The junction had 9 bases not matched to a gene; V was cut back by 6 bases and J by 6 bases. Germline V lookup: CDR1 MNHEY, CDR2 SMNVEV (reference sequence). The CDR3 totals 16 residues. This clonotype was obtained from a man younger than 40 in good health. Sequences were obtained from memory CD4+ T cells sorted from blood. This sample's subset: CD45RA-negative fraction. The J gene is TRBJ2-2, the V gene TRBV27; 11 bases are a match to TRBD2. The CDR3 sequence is CASRQPGLAVSGELFF. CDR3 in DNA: TGTGCCAGCAGGCAACCGGGACTAGCGGTGTCCGGGGAGCTGTTTTTT.